This TCR beta chain was recorded in a study of blood T cells in healthy people across ages. A second roughly 6 to 11 cycle PCR used barcoded and J-beta primers. Each cDNA was tagged by a template-switch adaptor containing 12 random nucleotides. MiXCR, run by TCRdb on the 5' RACE reads, gives a single entry per CDR3 protein. The sample contains approximately 1.5 million distinct CDR3 sequences, roughly 32% of which appear only once. The length of the CDR3 is 16 residues. Germline V lookup: CDR1 SGHRS, CDR2 YFSETQ. Trimming at V came to 4 bases and at J to 3 bases, leaving 7 bases not matched to a gene.

Sequenced input: blood. The rearrangement links TRBV5-1 to TRBJ2-3, with TRBD2 identical over 11 bases. The TCR comes from a young woman in good health. The CDR3 region has the DNA TGCGCCAGCAGCAGCGCTGGGACTAGCGGTACAGATACGCAGTATTTT. Protein sequence: CASSSAGTSGTDTQYF.